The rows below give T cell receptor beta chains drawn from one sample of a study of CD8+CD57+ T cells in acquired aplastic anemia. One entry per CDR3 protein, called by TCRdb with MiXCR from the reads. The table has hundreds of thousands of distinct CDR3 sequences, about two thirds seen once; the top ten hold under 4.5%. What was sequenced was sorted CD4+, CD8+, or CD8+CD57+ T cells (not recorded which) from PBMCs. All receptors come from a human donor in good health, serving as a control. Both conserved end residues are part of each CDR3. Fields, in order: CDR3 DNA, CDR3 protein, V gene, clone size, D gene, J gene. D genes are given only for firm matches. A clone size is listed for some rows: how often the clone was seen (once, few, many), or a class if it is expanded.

cdr3_nt: TGCGCCAGCAGCTGGTCAGGGGGGGGGGCTGTTTCCGAGCAGTACTTC
cdr3_aa: CASSWSGGGAVSEQYF
v_call: TRBV7-2
clone_size: .
d_call: .
j_call: TRBJ2-7

cdr3_nt: TGTGCCAGCAGCGTAGGGCTAGCGGGTAACACCGGGGAGCTGTTTTTT
cdr3_aa: CASSVGLAGNTGELFF
v_call: TRBV9
clone_size: .
d_call: TRBD2
j_call: TRBJ2-2

cdr3_nt: TGCAGTGCTCCGACTAGCGGGGGGGGGCAGTATTTT
cdr3_aa: CSAPTSGGGQYF
v_call: TRBV20-1
clone_size: .
d_call: TRBD2
j_call: TRBJ2-3

cdr3_nt: TGTGCCACCAGCGCGGGTCGGGGGTCTGGTAACACCTTC
cdr3_aa: CATSAGRGSGNTF
v_call: TRBV15
clone_size: .
d_call: .
j_call: TRBJ1-2

cdr3_nt: TGTGCCACCAGCAGAGACAGAGGTGGGGGTCTCGATCAGTACTTC
cdr3_aa: CATSRDRGGGLDQYF
v_call: TRBV15
clone_size: .
d_call: .
j_call: TRBJ2-7

cdr3_nt: TGTGCCATCGCAGGTAGCAAGCATGGGGCCAGCGAGCAGACTTTC
cdr3_aa: CAIAGSKHGASEQTF
v_call: TRBV10-3
clone_size: .
d_call: .
j_call: TRBJ2-7

cdr3_nt: TGTGCCAGCAGCTCCACTGAGACCCAGTACTTC
cdr3_aa: CASSSTETQYF
v_call: TRBV7-8
clone_size: .
d_call: .
j_call: TRBJ2-5

cdr3_nt: TGTGCCAGCAGCTTCGGGACAGACAATGAGCAGTTCTTC
cdr3_aa: CASSFGTDNEQFF
v_call: TRBV7-3
clone_size: .
d_call: TRBD1
j_call: TRBJ2-1

cdr3_nt: TGTGCCAGCAGTGGTTCGTTGGGATATAATTCACCCCTCCACTTT
cdr3_aa: CASSGSLGYNSPLHF
v_call: TRBV7-8
clone_size: .
d_call: .
j_call: TRBJ1-6

cdr3_nt: TGTGCCAGCAGCTCCCCGCGGGGGTCAGATACGCAGTATTTT
cdr3_aa: CASSSPRGSDTQYF
v_call: TRBV7-3
clone_size: .
d_call: TRBD2
j_call: TRBJ2-3

cdr3_nt: TGTGCCAGTAGCCCTATCGAGGCAGGGGGCGTCGCAACTAATGAAAAACTGTTTTTT
cdr3_aa: CASSPIEAGGVATNEKLFF
v_call: TRBV19
clone_size: .
d_call: TRBD1
j_call: TRBJ1-4

cdr3_nt: TGTGCCAGTAGTAGGGGAGCTGGGGCCAACGTCATGCATTTC
cdr3_aa: CASSRGAGANVMHF
v_call: TRBV19
clone_size: .
d_call: .
j_call: TRBJ2-6

cdr3_nt: TGCAGTGCTACCGGGACAGTGAACACTGGCTACACCTTC
cdr3_aa: CSATGTVNTGYTF
v_call: TRBV20-1
clone_size: .
d_call: TRBD1
j_call: TRBJ1-2

cdr3_nt: TGCAGTGCTAGTTGGCCGACTTCTCCAGAGACCCAGTACTTC
cdr3_aa: CSASWPTSPETQYF
v_call: TRBV20-1
clone_size: .
d_call: .
j_call: TRBJ2-5

cdr3_nt: TGTGCCAGCAGCCCAGTAGCGGGTCCTACCTACAATGAGCAGTTCTTC
cdr3_aa: CASSPVAGPTYNEQFF
v_call: TRBV7-2
clone_size: .
d_call: TRBD2
j_call: TRBJ2-1

cdr3_nt: TGTGCCAGCAAACTATCCGGGACTAGCGAAGCCTACAATGAGCAGTTCTTC
cdr3_aa: CASKLSGTSEAYNEQFF
v_call: TRBV7-2
clone_size: .
d_call: TRBD2
j_call: TRBJ2-1

cdr3_nt: TGTGCCAGCAGCTTAGCCCCAGGGGGGACTGAAGCTTTCTTT
cdr3_aa: CASSLAPGGTEAFF
v_call: TRBV11-1
clone_size: many
d_call: TRBD1
j_call: TRBJ1-1

cdr3_nt: TGTGCCAGCAGCTTACAAGAGAGGAGAACTAATGAAAAGCTGTTTTTT
cdr3_aa: CASSLQERRTNEKLFF
v_call: TRBV7-3
clone_size: .
d_call: .
j_call: TRBJ1-4

cdr3_nt: TGCAGTGCTAGGGCCGCGGACAGGCCCTATGGCTACACCTTC
cdr3_aa: CSARAADRPYGYTF
v_call: TRBV20-1
clone_size: .
d_call: TRBD1
j_call: TRBJ1-2

cdr3_nt: TGTGCTAGTGGTTTGGGACTAGCATCGAACGAGCAGTACTTC
cdr3_aa: CASGLGLASNEQYF
v_call: TRBV12-5
clone_size: .
d_call: TRBD2
j_call: TRBJ2-7

cdr3_nt: TGTGCCACCGTGGGACTAGCGGGGGGCAACGAGCAGTTCTTC
cdr3_aa: CATVGLAGGNEQFF
v_call: TRBV10-2
clone_size: .
d_call: TRBD2
j_call: TRBJ2-1

cdr3_nt: TGCGCCAGCAGCTTGGCCGGTGGACTAGCGGGGGGGCTAGGAGAAGAGACCCAGTACTTC
cdr3_aa: CASSLAGGLAGGLGEETQYF
v_call: TRBV5-1
clone_size: many
d_call: TRBD2
j_call: TRBJ2-5

cdr3_nt: TGTGCCAGCGCTTTGTCCCCAGGGGGCGTGTACGAGCAGTACTTC
cdr3_aa: CASALSPGGVYEQYF
v_call: TRBV5-8
clone_size: .
d_call: TRBD1
j_call: TRBJ2-7

cdr3_nt: TGTGCCAGCAGCTTGGGGGGCGATCAGCCCCAGCAGTTTTATTTT
cdr3_aa: CASSLGGDQPQQFYF
v_call: TRBV7-2
clone_size: .
d_call: .
j_call: TRBJ2-3

cdr3_nt: TGTGCCAGCAGCTCCCAAACAGGGGAGAATCAGCCCCAGCATTTT
cdr3_aa: CASSSQTGENQPQHF
v_call: TRBV7-9
clone_size: .
d_call: TRBD1
j_call: TRBJ1-5

cdr3_nt: TGTGCCAGCAGCGCAACGACAGGTAGCTCTGGCAACACCTACTTC
cdr3_aa: CASSATTGSSGNTYF
v_call: TRBV7-2
clone_size: .
d_call: .
j_call: TRBJ2-7

cdr3_nt: TGTGCCAGCAGGGATGGACACGCAGATTCACCCCTCCACTTT
cdr3_aa: CASRDGHADSPLHF
v_call: TRBV2
clone_size: .
d_call: .
j_call: TRBJ1-6

cdr3_nt: TGCAGTGCTGGGGACAGGCCGTGGACTGAAGCTTTCTTT
cdr3_aa: CSAGDRPWTEAFF
v_call: TRBV20-1
clone_size: .
d_call: TRBD1
j_call: TRBJ1-1

cdr3_nt: TGCGCCAGCGCCGATGGAAACACCATATATTTT
cdr3_aa: CASADGNTIYF
v_call: TRBV5-1
clone_size: few
d_call: .
j_call: TRBJ1-3

cdr3_nt: TGTGCCAGCCCCCCCGGGATCACACGGGATACGCAGTATTTT
cdr3_aa: CASPPGITRDTQYF
v_call: TRBV7-2
clone_size: .
d_call: .
j_call: TRBJ2-3

cdr3_nt: TGTGCCAGCAGCGCCGCGGGACTCTCCAATTCACCCCTCCACTTT
cdr3_aa: CASSAAGLSNSPLHF
v_call: TRBV9
clone_size: many
d_call: .
j_call: TRBJ1-6

cdr3_nt: TGTGCCAGCCACCACGGGACGCGAGGCTACACCTTC
cdr3_aa: CASHHGTRGYTF
v_call: TRBV6-6
clone_size: .
d_call: .
j_call: TRBJ1-2

cdr3_nt: TGTGCCAGCAGCGTAACAGCCATGGAGGGCACTGAAGCTTTCTTT
cdr3_aa: CASSVTAMEGTEAFF
v_call: TRBV11-2
clone_size: once
d_call: .
j_call: TRBJ1-1

cdr3_nt: TGCAGTGCTAGATATGGGGTAGCGACCCAGTACTTC
cdr3_aa: CSARYGVATQYF
v_call: TRBV20-1
clone_size: .
d_call: .
j_call: TRBJ2-5

cdr3_nt: TGTGCCAGCAGCCCGGCACGGGGGCAGACCCAGTACTTC
cdr3_aa: CASSPARGQTQYF
v_call: TRBV9
clone_size: .
d_call: .
j_call: TRBJ2-5

cdr3_nt: TGTGCCAGCAGTTTAGAGGGGGGAGATCAGCCCCAGCATTTT
cdr3_aa: CASSLEGGDQPQHF
v_call: TRBV12-3/TRBV12-4
clone_size: many
d_call: .
j_call: TRBJ1-5

cdr3_nt: TGCAGTGCTAGACGGGCCAACTTTGGTGGCCCGGACGATCAGCCCCAGCATTTT
cdr3_aa: CSARRANFGGPDDQPQHF
v_call: TRBV20-1
clone_size: .
d_call: .
j_call: TRBJ1-5

cdr3_nt: TGTGCCAGCAGGAGAACAGGGTTCTACGAGCAGTACTTC
cdr3_aa: CASRRTGFYEQYF
v_call: TRBV2
clone_size: .
d_call: .
j_call: TRBJ2-7

cdr3_nt: TGTGCCAGCAGCTCCCGAAGCGATCAGTATGAGCATTTT
cdr3_aa: CASSSRSDQYEHF
v_call: TRBV7-2
clone_size: .
d_call: .
j_call: TRBJ1-5

cdr3_nt: TGTGCCAGCAGGAGACCTGTAGTGCGGGAGCAGTTCTTC
cdr3_aa: CASRRPVVREQFF
v_call: TRBV6-2/TRBV6-3
clone_size: many
d_call: .
j_call: TRBJ2-1

cdr3_nt: TGTGCCAGCAGTTCGTTTTTACGTAGGACTAACACAGATACGCAGTATTTT
cdr3_aa: CASSSFLRRTNTDTQYF
v_call: TRBV6-5
clone_size: few
d_call: .
j_call: TRBJ2-3

cdr3_nt: TGTGCCAGCAGCTTATATAGAGGTGGCTACGAGCAGTACTTC
cdr3_aa: CASSLYRGGYEQYF
v_call: TRBV7-2
clone_size: many
d_call: .
j_call: TRBJ2-7

cdr3_nt: TGTGCCACCAGTGACCCTGGACTAGCAGTCGAGCAGTACTTC
cdr3_aa: CATSDPGLAVEQYF
v_call: TRBV24-1
clone_size: once
d_call: TRBD2
j_call: TRBJ2-7

cdr3_nt: TGTGCCATCAGTGGGACGAGAGGTGGCTACGCCTTC
cdr3_aa: CAISGTRGGYAF
v_call: TRBV10-3
clone_size: .
d_call: .
j_call: TRBJ1-2

cdr3_nt: TGTGCCAGCAGCTTTACCGGCGCGGGGGGCAACACTGAAGCTTTCTTT
cdr3_aa: CASSFTGAGGNTEAFF
v_call: TRBV7-9
clone_size: .
d_call: .
j_call: TRBJ1-1

cdr3_nt: TGTGCCACGGAGGCAGGGGATGGCTACACCTTC
cdr3_aa: CATEAGDGYTF
v_call: TRBV15
clone_size: many
d_call: .
j_call: TRBJ1-2

cdr3_nt: TGTGCCAGCAGCCGGGACGGTTTTTCCTACGAGCAGTACTTC
cdr3_aa: CASSRDGFSYEQYF
v_call: TRBV7-2
clone_size: few
d_call: .
j_call: TRBJ2-7

cdr3_nt: TGCAGTGCTAGAGACAGACCAGGACCAGATGGCTACACCTTC
cdr3_aa: CSARDRPGPDGYTF
v_call: TRBV20-1
clone_size: .
d_call: .
j_call: TRBJ1-2

cdr3_nt: TGTGCCAGCAGGCGAGCGCAGGGGCGCACGGATACGCAGTATTTT
cdr3_aa: CASRRAQGRTDTQYF
v_call: TRBV13
clone_size: .
d_call: .
j_call: TRBJ2-3